Listed below are T cell receptor beta chains from one sample, sequenced in a study of shared clonotypes between healthy human individuals. Clones were read by immunoSEQ multiplex PCR, and TCRdb kept only the in-frame ones, dropping some. The table records 980,000 or so clones, less than 85% of them present only once. Sequencing used memory CD4+ T cells sorted from blood. These receptors were collected from a man aged 18 to 30 in good health. The CDR3 runs from the conserved cysteine through the conserved F or W. The order of the fields is clone size, V gene, J gene, D gene, CDR3 protein, CDR3 DNA. A D gene is named only where the DNA matches it firmly. Clone size is given for some rows only: seen once, a few or many times, or a class if the clone is expanded.

clone_size: few
v_call: TRBV6-1
j_call: TRBJ1-4
d_call: NA
cdr3_aa: CASSRGPNEKLFF
cdr3_nt: TGTGCCAGCAGTCGGGGGCCTAATGAAAAACTGTTTTTT

clone_size: few
v_call: TRBV6-1
j_call: TRBJ1-1
d_call: NA
cdr3_aa: CASRQQVNTEAFF
cdr3_nt: TGTGCCAGCAGACAGCAGGTGAACACTGAAGCTTTCTTT

clone_size: NA
v_call: TRBV10-2
j_call: TRBJ2-2
d_call: TRBD1
cdr3_aa: CASRILGDSANTGELFF
cdr3_nt: TGCGCCAGCAGGATTCTTGGGGACAGCGCGAACACCGGGGAGCTGTTTTTT

clone_size: NA
v_call: TRBV27
j_call: TRBJ2-7
d_call: TRBD2
cdr3_aa: CASSSPSGRANEQYF
cdr3_nt: TGTGCCAGCAGTTCACCTAGCGGGAGGGCTAACGAGCAGTACTTC

clone_size: NA
v_call: TRBV2
j_call: TRBJ2-1
d_call: NA
cdr3_aa: CASSDRTPSSYNEQFF
cdr3_nt: TGTGCCAGCAGTGACCGCACACCTAGCTCCTACAATGAGCAGTTCTTC

clone_size: NA
v_call: TRBV5-6
j_call: TRBJ2-7
d_call: NA
cdr3_aa: CASSLQYEQYF
cdr3_nt: TGTGCCAGCAGCCTCCAATACGAGCAGTACTTC

clone_size: NA
v_call: TRBV14
j_call: TRBJ2-6
d_call: TRBD1
cdr3_aa: CASSQWTGTGANVLTF
cdr3_nt: TGTGCCAGCAGCCAGTGGACAGGGACTGGGGCCAACGTCCTGACTTTC

clone_size: NA
v_call: TRBV2
j_call: TRBJ2-4
d_call: TRBD1
cdr3_aa: CASTGITTGTGKVAQYF
cdr3_nt: TGTGCCAGCACGGGGATAACCACCGGGACAGGGAAGGTCGCTCAGTACTTC

clone_size: NA
v_call: TRBV14
j_call: TRBJ1-2
d_call: NA
cdr3_aa: CASSPTLGVTNYGYTF
cdr3_nt: TGTGCCAGCAGCCCAACCCTAGGAGTTACCAACTATGGCTACACCTTC

clone_size: many
v_call: TRBV6-5
j_call: TRBJ2-7
d_call: TRBD2
cdr3_aa: CASSSLAGVGEQYF
cdr3_nt: TGTGCCAGCAGTTCCCTAGCGGGAGTGGGCGAGCAGTACTTC

clone_size: NA
v_call: TRBV30
j_call: TRBJ2-7
d_call: NA
cdr3_aa: CAWSRQLIYEQYF
cdr3_nt: TGTGCCTGGAGTCGCCAGCTAATCTACGAGCAGTACTTC

clone_size: NA
v_call: TRBV5-5
j_call: TRBJ1-4
d_call: NA
cdr3_aa: CASSLEGINEKLFF
cdr3_nt: TGTGCCAGCAGCTTGGAGGGGATTAATGAAAAACTGTTTTTT

clone_size: NA
v_call: TRBV28
j_call: TRBJ2-3
d_call: NA
cdr3_aa: CASQMAGRLTDTQYF
cdr3_nt: TGTGCCAGCCAGATGGCGGGCAGGCTCACAGATACGCAGTATTTT

clone_size: NA
v_call: TRBV6-5
j_call: TRBJ1-2
d_call: NA
cdr3_aa: CASRTGSGDGYTF
cdr3_nt: TGTGCCAGCAGGACTGGGTCTGGAGATGGCTACACCTTC

clone_size: NA
v_call: TRBV6-6
j_call: TRBJ1-5
d_call: TRBD1
cdr3_aa: CASSSTGGLNQPQHF
cdr3_nt: TGTGCCAGCAGTTCGACAGGGGGCCTAAATCAGCCCCAGCATTTT

clone_size: NA
v_call: TRBV10-2
j_call: TRBJ1-1
d_call: NA
cdr3_aa: CASSEIAGWAFF
cdr3_nt: TGCGCCAGCAGTGAAATTGCCGGGTGGGCTTTCTTT

clone_size: NA
v_call: TRBV5-4
j_call: TRBJ1-4
d_call: TRBD1
cdr3_aa: CASSLAGQRDEKLFF
cdr3_nt: TGTGCCAGCAGCTTGGCGGGACAGCGGGATGAAAAACTGTTTTTT

clone_size: NA
v_call: TRBV7-9
j_call: TRBJ1-3
d_call: NA
cdr3_aa: CASSSVLPLSGNTIYF
cdr3_nt: TGTGCCAGCAGCTCGGTTCTCCCCCTCTCTGGAAACACCATATATTTT

clone_size: NA
v_call: TRBV28
j_call: TRBJ1-5
d_call: TRBD1
cdr3_aa: CASSSWDRESGQPQHF
cdr3_nt: TGTGCCAGCAGTTCCTGGGACAGGGAGTCTGGACAGCCCCAGCATTTT

clone_size: NA
v_call: TRBV7-2
j_call: TRBJ2-7
d_call: TRBD1
cdr3_aa: CASSLARQGSPMSYEQYF
cdr3_nt: TGTGCCAGCAGCTTAGCGAGACAGGGGTCCCCAATGTCCTACGAGCAGTACTTC

clone_size: NA
v_call: TRBV28
j_call: TRBJ1-5
d_call: TRBD1
cdr3_aa: CASSFQQGNQPQHF
cdr3_nt: TGTGCCAGCAGTTTTCAACAGGGGAATCAGCCCCAGCATTTT

clone_size: once
v_call: TRBV18
j_call: TRBJ1-4
d_call: NA
cdr3_aa: CASSPQGLSEKLFF
cdr3_nt: TGTGCCAGCTCACCACAGGGTTTAAGCGAAAAACTGTTTTTT

clone_size: NA
v_call: TRBV7-2
j_call: TRBJ2-7
d_call: NA
cdr3_aa: CASSTTGPGREQYF
cdr3_nt: TGTGCCAGCAGCACCACCGGGCCAGGTCGGGAGCAGTACTTC

clone_size: once
v_call: TRBV6-6
j_call: TRBJ2-7
d_call: TRBD1
cdr3_aa: CASSRGDRGSHEQYF
cdr3_nt: TGTGCCAGCAGCCGGGGAGACAGGGGAAGTCACGAGCAGTACTTC

clone_size: NA
v_call: TRBV5-6
j_call: TRBJ1-2
d_call: NA
cdr3_aa: CASSLSGVGYTF
cdr3_nt: TGTGCCAGCAGCTTGTCAGGTGTCGGCTACACCTTC

clone_size: NA
v_call: TRBV7-2
j_call: TRBJ2-7
d_call: TRBD2
cdr3_aa: CASSLSEGRAYEQYF
cdr3_nt: TGTGCCAGCAGCTTAAGTGAGGGGAGGGCCTACGAGCAGTACTTC

clone_size: once
v_call: TRBV14
j_call: TRBJ1-6
d_call: TRBD1
cdr3_aa: CASSQLEGQGSPLHF
cdr3_nt: TGTGCCAGCAGCCAGTTGGAGGGACAGGGATCACCCCTCCACTTT

clone_size: NA
v_call: TRBV7-9
j_call: TRBJ1-4
d_call: NA
cdr3_aa: CASSLGRTAGGEKLFF
cdr3_nt: TGTGCCAGCAGCTTAGGGAGGACAGCAGGAGGTGAAAAACTGTTTTTT

clone_size: NA
v_call: TRBV4-1
j_call: TRBJ1-2
d_call: NA
cdr3_aa: CASSQASDRNYGYTF
cdr3_nt: TGCGCCAGCAGCCAAGCCTCCGACAGAAACTATGGCTACACCTTC

clone_size: NA
v_call: TRBV2
j_call: TRBJ2-6
d_call: NA
cdr3_aa: CASSGGRASGANVLTF
cdr3_nt: TGTGCCAGCAGTGGAGGACGGGCCTCTGGGGCCAACGTCCTGACTTTC

clone_size: NA
v_call: TRBV19
j_call: TRBJ2-5
d_call: NA
cdr3_aa: CASSRLVGETQYF
cdr3_nt: TGTGCCAGTAGCAGACTAGTGGGTGAGACCCAGTACTTC

clone_size: NA
v_call: TRBV6-6
j_call: TRBJ2-7
d_call: NA
cdr3_aa: CASSRQTGGDNYEQYF
cdr3_nt: TGTGCCAGCAGTAGACAGACGGGGGGCGATAACTACGAGCAGTACTTC

clone_size: NA
v_call: TRBV28
j_call: TRBJ2-7
d_call: NA
cdr3_aa: CASSKDGALYEQYF
cdr3_nt: TGTGCCAGCAGCAAGGACGGGGCGTTATACGAGCAGTACTTC

clone_size: NA
v_call: TRBV2
j_call: TRBJ2-2
d_call: TRBD1
cdr3_aa: CASTDRGRSGELFF
cdr3_nt: TGTGCCAGCACCGACAGGGGGCGTTCCGGGGAGCTGTTTTTT

clone_size: NA
v_call: TRBV10-3
j_call: TRBJ2-2
d_call: NA
cdr3_aa: CAIRAQSGELFF
cdr3_nt: TGTGCCATCAGAGCCCAGTCCGGGGAGCTGTTTTTT

clone_size: NA
v_call: TRBV15
j_call: TRBJ2-2
d_call: TRBD2
cdr3_aa: CATSRGGLAGRDGELFF
cdr3_nt: TGTGCCACCAGCAGAGGGGGACTAGCGGGACGAGACGGGGAGCTGTTTTTT

clone_size: NA
v_call: TRBV28
j_call: TRBJ2-7
d_call: NA
cdr3_aa: CASSLLSYYEQYF
cdr3_nt: TGTGCCAGCAGTTTATTGTCTTACTACGAGCAGTACTTC

clone_size: NA
v_call: TRBV11-2
j_call: TRBJ2-1
d_call: NA
cdr3_aa: CASSLRPSPGTGEQFF
cdr3_nt: TGTGCCAGCAGCTTAAGGCCTAGCCCCGGCACCGGTGAGCAGTTCTTC

clone_size: NA
v_call: TRBV5-1
j_call: TRBJ2-5
d_call: NA
cdr3_aa: CASSLGRGLQETQYF
cdr3_nt: TGCGCCAGCAGCTTGGGAAGGGGCCTCCAAGAGACCCAGTACTTC

clone_size: NA
v_call: TRBV5-1
j_call: TRBJ1-2
d_call: NA
cdr3_aa: CASSSTRDGYTF
cdr3_nt: TGCGCCAGCAGCTCTACGAGGGACGGCTACACCTTC

clone_size: NA
v_call: TRBV15
j_call: TRBJ1-1
d_call: NA
cdr3_aa: CATSPDDRTNTEAFF
cdr3_nt: TGTGCCACCAGCCCTGACGACAGGACGAACACTGAAGCTTTCTTT

clone_size: NA
v_call: TRBV5-1
j_call: TRBJ1-1
d_call: NA
cdr3_aa: CASNVAGHTNTEAFF
cdr3_nt: TGCGCCAGCAACGTCGCGGGACACACGAACACTGAAGCTTTCTTT

clone_size: once
v_call: TRBV9
j_call: TRBJ1-6
d_call: TRBD1
cdr3_aa: CASSVGQGDSPLHF
cdr3_nt: TGTGCCAGCAGCGTAGGACAGGGGGATTCACCCCTCCACTTT

clone_size: NA
v_call: TRBV7-8
j_call: TRBJ2-7
d_call: NA
cdr3_aa: CASTLAGQSFYEQYF
cdr3_nt: TGTGCCAGCACCCTAGCCGGACAGAGTTTCTACGAGCAGTACTTC

clone_size: NA
v_call: TRBV25-1
j_call: TRBJ1-1
d_call: NA
cdr3_aa: CASSKGNEAFF
cdr3_nt: TGTGCCAGCAGTAAGGGGAATGAAGCTTTCTTT